The T cell receptor (beta chain) described here comes from a study of response to subunit inactivated influenza vaccine. Study conclusions and caveats: Researchers suggested that each seasonal influenza vaccination recruits few new T cells.

Trimming took off 3 bases at V and 3 bases at J, with 17 bases between the two ends. This CDR3 contains 15 residues. In germline, CDR1 is DFQATT, CDR2 SNEGSKA (reference sequence). This clonotype was counted only a few times. Its antigen is unknown. TCRdb processed the RT-PCR reads anew with MiXCR; each CDR3 protein has one entry. The repertoire has 750,000 to 850,000 distinct CDR3 sequences, 15% to 20% of them found once; the top ten carry 11%. The material sequenced was PBMCs from blood, taken more than 4 days after vaccination. The clonotype originates from a man in his forties or fifties who received an inactivated influenza vaccine. The rearrangement joins TRBV20-1 to TRBJ1-2; D is unresolved. The CDR3 sequence: CSARAHLFFDYGYTF. The DNA for the CDR3 is TGCAGTGCTAGGGCTCATCTGTTTTTTGACTATGGCTACACCTTC.